This section outlines one T cell receptor (beta chain) sequence together with its context. These data originate in a study of blood T cell repertoires in COVID-19. The CDR3 runs to 14 residues. V was pared by 3 bases and J by 1 base, with 2 bases of the junction left unmatched. CDR1 is PRHDT, CDR2 FYEKMQ, per germline (reference sequence). This table comes from immunoSEQ multiplex PCR, and its TCRdb copy is limited to in-frame clones, with some not included. The sample holds 160,000 or so clones; approximately 92% are singletons and the top ten take roughly 15%. The chain uses TRBV13 and TRBJ1-1; 7 bases align to TRBD1. The receptor's source is a woman in her thirties or forties with acute or convalescent COVID-19. Sequenced sample: peripheral blood. In DNA, the CDR3 is TGTGCCAGCAGCTTGGGACAGTGGAACACTGAAGCTTTCTTT. Amino acid sequence: CASSLGQWNTEAFF.